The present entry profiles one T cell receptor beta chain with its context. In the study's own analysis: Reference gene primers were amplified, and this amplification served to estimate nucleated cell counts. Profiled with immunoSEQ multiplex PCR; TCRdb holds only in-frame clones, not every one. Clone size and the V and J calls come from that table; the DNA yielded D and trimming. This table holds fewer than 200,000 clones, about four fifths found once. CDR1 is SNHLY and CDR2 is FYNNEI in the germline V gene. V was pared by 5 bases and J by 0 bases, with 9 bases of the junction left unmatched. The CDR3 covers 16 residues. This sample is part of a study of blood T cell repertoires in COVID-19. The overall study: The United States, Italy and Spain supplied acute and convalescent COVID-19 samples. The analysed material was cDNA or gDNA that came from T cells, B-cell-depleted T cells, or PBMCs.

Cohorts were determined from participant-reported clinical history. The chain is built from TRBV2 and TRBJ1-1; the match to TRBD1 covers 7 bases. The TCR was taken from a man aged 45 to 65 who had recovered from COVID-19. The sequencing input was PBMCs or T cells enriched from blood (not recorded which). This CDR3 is CASSRDSPYMNTEAFF. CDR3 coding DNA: TGTGCCAGCAGTCGGGACAGCCCTTACATGAACACTGAAGCTTTCTTT.